The 15 T cell receptor beta chains listed next were all sequenced from one sample in a study of cytomegalovirus exposure and HLA in healthy donors. In the PCR, 60 Vbeta and 13 Jbeta primers were used. This table comes from immunoSEQ multiplex PCR, and its TCRdb copy is limited to in-frame clones, with some not included. The sample has 150,000 to 200,000 clones, over 70% seen once; the top ten hold about 4.8%. Sequencing was performed on PBMCs. The receptors were sampled from a man in his thirties or forties in good health and CMV-seronegative.

This clone was detected only once. V gene TRBV9 combines with J gene TRBJ2-3; D possibly corresponds to TRBD1 (6 bases). The germline V gene encodes CDR1 SGDLS and CDR2 YYNGEE. V dropped 4 bases and J dropped 1 base, with 10 bases sitting between them. The CDR3 extends over 14 amino acids. In DNA, the CDR3 is TGTGCCAGCAGCCTTAACAGGGGCACAGATACGCAGTATTTT. It translates to CASSLNRGTDTQYF.

The chain joins TRBV2 to TRBJ2-1; 11 nucleotides line up with TRBD1. The CDR3 spans 15 residues. Per the germline V gene, CDR1 is SNHLY and CDR2 is FYNNEI. After removal of 7 bases from V and 8 bases from J, the junction contained 10 bases not matched to a gene. For the CDR3, the DNA is TGTGCCAGCAAGCTAGGACAGGGGGCTGATCATGAGCAGTTCTTC. It is translated as CASKLGQGADHEQFF.

As concerns this clone: An end of the junction differs from the germline gene, which may be a read error. V and J are TRBV6-4 and TRBJ1-2; D gene ambiguous. The germline V gene encodes CDR1 MRHNA and CDR2 SNTAGT. The CDR3 runs 10 residues. The CDR3 region is CASTGYGYTF. The CDR3 DNA reads as TGTGCAAGCACGGGCTATGGCTACACCTTC.

This chain links TRBV29-1 with TRBJ1-2, with D possibly being TRBD1 (6 bases). V lost 5 bases and J 2 bases, leaving 24 bases between the germline ends. Per germline, CDR1 SQVTM and CDR2 ANQGSEA. There are 17 residues in the CDR3. CDR3 sequence reads: CSVPRTGGNTGNYGYTF. The CDR3 nucleotides read TGCAGCGTTCCTCGTACGGGGGGCAATACCGGCAACTATGGCTACACCTTC.

V and J are TRBV28 and TRBJ1-1; D not resolved. CDR1 and CDR2 (germline): MDHEN, SYDVKM. CDR3 length equals 11 residues. Trimming left V 6 bases short and J 7 bases short, with 9 bases between. The CDR3 region is CASRSGGEAFF. CDR3 nucleotide sequence: TGTGCCAGCAGGTCTGGAGGTGAAGCTTTCTTT.

The sample holds one count of this clone. This chain joins TRBV6-1 and TRBJ2-5; TRBD2 is a possible D gene (5 bases). The J call may be incorrect, as the DNA end agrees better with TRBJ2-7. The germline CDR1 and CDR2 sequences are MNHNS and SASEGT. This CDR3 contains 14 residues. This chain's CDR3 is CASSEGEGAGEQYF. The CDR3 nucleotides are TGTGCCAGCAGTGAAGGCGAGGGCGCAGGCGAGCAGTACTTC.

This rearrangement joins TRBV27 to TRBJ1-2; 8 bases agree with TRBD1. Per germline, CDR1 MNHEY and CDR2 SMNVEV (reference sequence). This CDR3 has 15 residues. V lost 5 bases to trimming and J lost 4 bases; unmatched junction nucleotides: 9. CDR3 bases: TGTGCCAGCAGTCCTACAGGGGGGGGGATCTATGGCTACACCTTC. The encoded protein is CASSPTGGGIYGYTF.

The chain is built from TRBV1 and TRBJ2-7; the table assigns TRBD1, which was not confirmed against the DNA. TRBV1 is noted as a pseudogene. The length of the CDR3 is 17 residues. CDR3 in DNA: TGCACCAGCAGCCAAGATGAGGTTGACAGGACCTCCTACGAGCAGTACTTC. Its protein product is CTSSQDEVDRTSYEQYF.

The rearrangement links TRBV6-5 to TRBJ2-5; 8 bases agree with TRBD2. CDR1 and CDR2 from the germline V gene are MNHEY and SVGAGI. V lost 7 bases and J lost 4; bases outside the gene matches: 11. This CDR3 region has 15 residues. The CDR3 bases are TGTGCCAGCACCCGAAAGCGGGAGCCACTAGAGACCCAGTACTTC. Its protein product is CASTRKREPLETQYF.

This clone was detected only once. The V call is TRBV5-3, the J call TRBJ2-7, with TRBD1 matching 9 bases. TRBV5-3 carries the ORF label, with uncertain function. The ends lost 1 base at V and 2 bases at J; junction bases unmatched: 10. This CDR3 spans 17 amino acids. The CDR3 is CARSLMGRDREAYEQYF. The CDR3 region has the DNA TGTGCCAGAAGCTTGATGGGCCGGGACAGGGAGGCCTACGAGCAGTACTTC.

This clone showed up just once. The same CDR3 also results from other DNA sequences found in this sample. V and J are TRBV6-5 and TRBJ1-2, with D perhaps TRBD1 (5 bases). Germline CDR1 is MNHEY and CDR2 is SVGAGI. The CDR3 length is 13 residues. V lost 0 bases and J 5 bases, leaving 7 bases between the germline ends. CDR3 DNA: TGTGCCAGCAGTTACTCTACAGGATATGGCTACACCTTC. Encoded protein: CASSYSTGYGYTF.

The V and J genes are TRBV28 and TRBJ1-2; D gene ambiguous. Deletions cut 5 bases from V and 7 bases from J, with 14 bases between. This CDR3 is 13 amino acids long. The germline V gene has CDR1 MDHEN and CDR2 SYDVKM. The CDR3 loop is CASSPQLEGGYTF. As DNA, the CDR3 is TGTGCCAGCAGTCCACAGTTGGAGGGTGGCTACACCTTC.

The chain uses TRBV7-3 and TRBJ2-5; TRBD1 agrees at 10 bases. The germline V gene encodes CDR1 SGHTA and CDR2 FQGTGA. CDR3 length equals 13 residues. Trimming removed 8 bases from V and 5 bases from J; junction bases left unmatched: 5. CDR3 DNA: TGTGCCAGCGGACAGGGGGGCCGCGAGACCCAGTACTTC. This encodes CASGQGGRETQYF.

The chain joins TRBV15 to TRBJ2-5; 8 nucleotides match TRBD2. Trimming took 4 bases from V and 4 from J; bases not matched to a gene: 11. The CDR3 covers 16 residues. The germline CDR1 and CDR2 sequences are LNHNV and YYDKDF (reference sequence). CDR3 in DNA: TGTGCCACCAGCACCGGGGGGGGGAGAGGCCGAGAGACCCAGTACTTC. Its protein is CATSTGGGRGRETQYF.

The chain joins TRBV11-2 to TRBJ2-3; D gene uncertain. CDR1 and CDR2 (germline): SGHAT, FQNNGV. This CDR3 spans 14 amino acids. V was trimmed by 2 bases and J by 0 bases, leaving 6 bases between them. The CDR3, as DNA: TGTGCCAGCAGCTTACTTCTTAGCACAGATACGCAGTATTTT. Amino acid sequence: CASSLLLSTDTQYF.